This T cell receptor (beta chain) was identified during a study of shared clonotypes between healthy human individuals. Whole-study findings and limits: Across a handful of donors, naive CD4 shared roughly 5.1%, naive CD8 more than 3%, memory CD4 roughly 2.3%, memory CD8 0.4% to 0.5%. Few donors restricted represented genetic and exposure-history diversity.

Deep was the level at which the assay was run. Every subset had its genomic DNA shared out evenly among several immunoSEQ plates. Produced via immunoSEQ multiplex PCR; TCRdb's table is partial and in-frame only. The sample yields just over 2,000,000 clones, 90% to 95% seen once. V shed 5 bases and J 6 bases; nucleotides not matched to a gene: 10. Germline V CDR1 and CDR2: SNHLY, FYNNEI. This CDR3 comprises 15 residues. About this clone: Its target is not known.

This chain connects TRBV2 to TRBJ1-1; 9 nucleotides line up with TRBD1. The source is a man in his late teens or twenties in good health. Sequencing was performed on naive CD4+ T cells sorted from blood. The subset denotes: CD45RA+ positively selected. CDR3 coding DNA: TGTGCCAGCAGTTCTCCTCGACAGGGGGGGTCTGAAGCTTTCTTT. It is translated as CASSSPRQGGSEAFF. Together with reference TRBV2 and TRBJ1-1, the CDR3 gives the full variable domain: EPEVTQTPSHQVTQMGQEVILRCVPISNHLYFYWYRQILGQKVEFLVSFYNNEISEKSEIFDDQFSVERPDGSNFTLKIRSTKLEDSAMYFCASSSPRQGGSEAFFGQGTRLTVV.